This passage covers 10 T cell receptor beta chains from one sample sequenced in a study of blood T cell repertoires in COVID-19. Libraries were prepared by immunoSEQ multiplex PCR; TCRdb keeps only in-frame clonotypes and omits some of them. Among about 36,000 clones listed, approximately 86% were seen once. Sequences were obtained from peripheral blood. Every receptor here comes from a human donor in a cohort sampled during active COVID-19.

This chain links TRBV30 with TRBJ2-1, with D unclear. The germline V gene has CDR1 GTSNPN and CDR2 SVGIG (reference sequence). V shed 5 bases and J shed 0 bases, with 8 bases lying between them. This CDR3 has 13 residues. CDR3 loop: CAWRSSSYNEQFF. CDR3 nucleotide sequence: TGTGCCTGGCGCTCGAGCTCCTACAATGAGCAGTTCTTC.

The chain recombines TRBV18 with TRBJ1-6; 7 positions agree with TRBD1. The V and J ends lost 4 bases and 6 bases, in that order; junction bases with no gene match: 6. Germline V gene sequence: CDR1 KGHSH, CDR2 LQKENI. CDR3 length: 15 residues. The CDR3 nucleotides are TGTGCCAGCTCACTCCAGGGGGTCGGTAATTCACCCCTCCACTTT. It encodes CASSLQGVGNSPLHF.

The chain links TRBV28 to TRBJ2-4, with D perhaps matching TRBD1 (5 bases). This CDR3 is 14 amino acids long. The germline V and J ends were trimmed by 5 bases and 3 bases, with 11 bases remaining between them. CDR1 and CDR2 (germline): MDHEN, SYDVKM. CDR3 amino acids: CASSPQGNKNIQYF. CDR3 DNA sequence: TGTGCCAGCAGTCCTCAGGGAAACAAAAACATTCAGTACTTC.

The chain recombines TRBV6-2 or TRBV6-3 with TRBJ2-1; D is possibly TRBD2 (6 bases). The CDR3 is made up of 15 amino acids. CDR1 is MNHEY, CDR2 SVGEGT, per germline. Trimming took off 6 bases at V and 2 bases at J, with 14 bases between the two ends. CDR3 residues: CASSPGTGAYNEQFF. CDR3 sequence (DNA): TGTGCCAGCAGCCCCGGGACTGGAGCCTACAATGAGCAGTTCTTC.

The sample holds one count of this clone. The gene calls are TRBV21-1 and TRBJ1-1. TRBV21-1 is a pseudogene. This CDR3 comprises 15 residues. The CDR3 reads CASSKVISRYTEAFF. In nucleotides, the CDR3 is TGTGCCAGCAGCAAAGTCATAAGCCGGTACACTGAAGCTTTCTTT.

The chain joins TRBV6-6 to TRBJ1-6, with 10 nucleotides matching TRBD1. Germline V gene data show CDR1 as MNHNY and CDR2 as SVGAGI (reference sequence). CDR3 length: 18 residues. With 5 bases clipped from V and 5 bases from J, the junction kept 12 bases outside the gene matches. The CDR3 nucleotides are TGTGCCAGCAGTCTAGACGCCGGGACAGGGGCAAATAATTCACCCCTCCACTTT. It yields the protein CASSLDAGTGANNSPLHF.

The chain employs TRBV5-1 and TRBJ1-4; 7 nucleotides match TRBD1. The CDR3 sequence is 15 residues long. Germline CDR1 SGHRS, CDR2 YFSETQ. The ends lost 0 bases at V and 6 bases at J; junction bases unmatched: 5. In DNA form, the CDR3 reads TGCGCCAGCAGCTTGGGTCAGGGGGGACATGAAAAACTGTTTTTT. It codes for CASSLGQGGHEKLFF.

J is TRBJ2-1 and V is TRBV7-8; TRBD2 agrees at 14 bases. The germline gives CDR1 SGHVS, CDR2 FQNEAQ. V shed 0 bases, J shed 14 bases, and the junction held 9 bases outside the gene matches. This CDR3 comprises 16 residues. The CDR3 DNA sequence: TGTGCCAGCAGCTTAGCGACTAGCGGGGGGGTAATAACTAAGTTCTTC. The encoded protein is CASSLATSGGVITKFF.

The J gene is TRBJ1-1, the V gene TRBV19; maybe TRBD1 (5 bases). Per the germline V gene, CDR1 is LNHDA and CDR2 is SQIVND (reference sequence). Trimming took 1 base from V and 3 from J, leaving 15 bases between them. This CDR3 has 16 residues. CDR3 bases: TGTGCCAGTAGTATAGTCCAGGGCAGGGCGGACACTGAAGCTTTCTTT. Translated, it gives CASSIVQGRADTEAFF.

The chain has TRBV7-2 and TRBJ1-1; 9 positions agree with TRBD1. Germline CDR1 SGHTA, CDR2 FQGNSA. V dropped 5 bases and J dropped 5; count of bases not matched to a gene: 6. This CDR3 contains 14 residues. The CDR3 protein is CASSPGQGRTEAFF. DNA for the CDR3: TGTGCCAGCAGCCCCGGACAGGGGCGGACTGAAGCTTTCTTT.